This TCR beta chain was retrieved from a study of blood T cell repertoires in COVID-19. Study summary: The samples span acute and convalescent COVID-19 from the United States, Italy and Spain. The cDNA or gDNA used as material had been derived from T cells, B-cell-depleted T cells, or PBMCs.

In the authors' methods: Amplification of reference gene primers was used by the study to estimate nucleated cell counts. The method was immunoSEQ multiplex PCR; TCRdb's version includes in-frame clones alone and lacks a portion of them. V, J and clone size derive from that table, while D and trimming were established from the DNA sequence. The sample lists about 230,000 clones; nearly 90% were seen once. The germline CDR1 and CDR2 sequences are SGHVS and FNYEAQ. The CDR3 sequence is 15 residues long. With 2 bases removed from V and 0 bases from J, the gap between germline ends came to 7 bases. The sequence derives from a woman in her late teens or twenties who had recovered from COVID-19. Sample: peripheral blood. J is TRBJ1-4 and V is TRBV7-6; D is ambiguous. CDR3 region: CASSLFTATNEKLFF. CDR3 DNA: TGTGCCAGCAGCTTATTCACGGCAACTAATGAAAAACTGTTTTTT.